These 2 T cell receptor beta chains were sequenced from one sample in a study of shared clonotypes between healthy human individuals. Here immunoSEQ multiplex PCR was the method, and the copy in TCRdb shows in-frame clones only, minus some. Of just over 2,000,000 clones in the sample, 85% to 95% were seen once. Material: naive CD4+ T cells sorted from blood. Subset meaning: CD45RA+ positively selected. The receptors stem from a man aged 18 to 35 in good health.

This clone was observed once. J is TRBJ1-3 and V is TRBV19, with TRBD1 identical over 8 bases. The CDR3 contains 14 residues. CDR1 and CDR2 (germline): LNHDA, SQIVND (reference sequence). V lost 6 bases, J lost 2 bases, and 3 bases stayed unmatched. The CDR3 is CASRADRAGNTIYF. The CDR3 DNA is TGTGCCAGTAGGGCGGACAGGGCTGGAAACACCATATATTTT.

This chain links TRBV15 with TRBJ2-2, with D maybe TRBD2 (6 bases). V was trimmed by 3 bases and J by 6 bases, leaving 11 bases between them. The CDR3 is made up of 14 amino acids. Germline values: CDR1 LNHNV, CDR2 YYDKDF (reference sequence). The CDR3 region has the DNA TGTGCCACCAGCAGGCCCGCGGGATCCGGGGAGCTGTTTTTT. As protein: CATSRPAGSGELFF.